Presented here are 14 T cell receptor beta chains from one specimen sequenced in a study of blood T cell repertoires in COVID-19. The method was immunoSEQ multiplex PCR; TCRdb's version includes in-frame clones alone and lacks a portion of them. The sample yields approximately 100,000 clones, roughly 89% seen once. Sequencing was carried out using peripheral blood. The receptors shown here come from a man aged 65-85 years with acute or convalescent COVID-19.

The chain employs TRBV28 and TRBJ2-5, with 11 bases identical to TRBD2. There are 16 residues in the CDR3. Looked up from germline, CDR1 is MDHEN and CDR2 is SYDVKM. The trim removed 3 bases at V and 4 bases at J, leaving 7 bases unmatched. CDR3 coding DNA: TGTGCCAGCAGTTTGGTGTTAGCGGGAGGGACAGAGACCCAGTACTTC. It codes for CASSLVLAGGTETQYF. The whole variable domain, remainder taken from reference TRBV28 and TRBJ2-5, is DVKVTQSSRYLVKRTGEKVFLECVQDMDHENMFWYRQDPGLGLRLIYFSYDVKMKEKGDIPEGYSVSREKKERFSLILESASTNQTSMYLCASSLVLAGGTETQYFGPGTRLLVL.

The chain is built from TRBV7-2 and TRBJ1-1, with D possibly being TRBD1 (5 bases). V was pared by 9 bases and J by 0 bases, with 11 bases between. Germline CDR1 and CDR2: SGHTA and FQGNSA. This CDR3 is built from 13 residues. CDR3 protein: CASKLQVNTEAFF. The CDR3, as DNA: TGTGCCAGTAAATTACAGGTGAACACTGAAGCTTTCTTT.

CDR3 coding DNA: TGCAGCGTTGCCTGGACGGGAAACACTGAAGCTTTCTTT. Translation: CSVAWTGNTEAFF. The rearrangement links TRBV29-1 to TRBJ1-1; D ambiguous. V lost 4 bases to trimming and J lost 2 bases, with 11 bases between them. CDR1 and CDR2 from the germline V gene are SQVTM and ANQGSEA. This CDR3 has 13 residues.

This clone has more than one count but fewer than ten. This rearrangement joins TRBV29-1 to TRBJ2-7; possibly TRBD2 for D (5 bases). The germline V gene has CDR1 SQVTM and CDR2 ANQGSEA. The ends were cut back, 5 bases at V and 0 bases at J, with 11 bases in the middle. The CDR3 loop spans 13 amino acids. CDR3 loop: CSVNSGSSYEQYF. The CDR3 DNA reads TGCAGCGTTAACTCGGGATCCTCCTACGAGCAGTACTTC.

Written as DNA, the CDR3 is TGTGCCAGCTCTCAGGGAGGGGGTCGGTACACTGAAGCTTTCTTT. This encodes CASSQGGGRYTEAFF. The rearrangement joins TRBV6-5 to TRBJ1-1, with a possible D match to TRBD1 (6 bases). The germline V gene has CDR1 MNHEY and CDR2 SVGAGI. CDR3 length: 15 residues. V was clipped by 8 bases and J by 3 bases, with 19 bases between them.

This sequence joins TRBV6-5 and TRBJ1-1; 7 bases fit TRBD1. Germline V gene lookup returns CDR1 MNHEY and CDR2 SVGAGI. There are 15 residues in the CDR3. V lost 5 bases to trimming and J lost 3 bases; unmatched junction nucleotides: 9. DNA for the CDR3: TGTGCCAGCAGTCTGACTACAGGGGACGACACTGAAGCTTTCTTT. This gives the protein CASSLTTGDDTEAFF.

In this sample, this clone turned up a few times. J is TRBJ2-7 and V is TRBV18; tentative D call: TRBD1 (6 bases). CDR1 is KGHSH and CDR2 is LQKENI in the germline V gene. Trimming shortened V by 2 bases and J by 1 base, and 15 bases separated the two germline ends. The CDR3 runs to 16 residues. The CDR3 region has the DNA TGTGCCAGCTCACCAACCGCGGACAGCATTTCCTACGAGCAGTACTTC. This encodes CASSPTADSISYEQYF.

This rearrangement joins TRBV4-3 to TRBJ1-5, with D tentatively TRBD1 (5 bases). Germline CDR1 reads LGHNA; CDR2 reads YSLEER. Trimming cost V 0 bases and J 6 bases, with 6 bases left between them. The CDR3 runs to 13 residues. The CDR3 sequence is CASSQERGQPQHF. CDR3 nucleotide sequence: TGCGCCAGCAGCCAAGAAAGGGGTCAGCCCCAGCATTTT.

The V and J genes are TRBV9 and TRBJ2-2; D is perhaps TRBD1 (5 bases). V lost 3 bases, J lost 8 bases, and 11 bases lay in between. Germline V gives CDR1 SGDLS, CDR2 YYNGEE. This CDR3 contains 13 residues. This CDR3 is CASSDRQSGELFF. DNA of the CDR3: TGTGCCAGCAGCGATCGACAGTCAGGGGAGCTGTTTTTT.

The genes are TRBV7-2 and TRBJ1-1; a weak D match, TRBD1 (6 bases). Per the germline V gene, CDR1 is SGHTA and CDR2 is FQGNSA. Deletions cut 5 bases from V and 4 bases from J, with 11 bases between. This CDR3 region has 13 residues. Here the CDR3 DNA reads TGTGCCAGCAGCGCAGGGACAACCACTGAAGCTTTCTTT. Its protein is CASSAGTTTEAFF.

This clone was detected a few times. The J gene is TRBJ2-1, the V gene TRBV19; TRBD1 aligns across 7 bases. Per germline, CDR1 LNHDA and CDR2 SQIVND (reference sequence). CDR3 size: 15 residues. V gave up 4 bases and J gave up 4 bases; unmatched junction bases: 7. The CDR3 region is CASSTPGQHYNEQFF. As DNA, the CDR3 is TGTGCCAGTAGTACTCCGGGACAGCATTACAATGAGCAGTTCTTC. Full variable domain (outside the CDR3, taken from reference TRBV19 and TRBJ2-1): DGGITQSPKYLFRKEGQNVTLSCEQNLNHDAMYWYRQDPGQGLRLIYYSQIVNDFQKGDIAEGYSVSREKKESFPLTVTSAQKNPTAFYLCASSTPGQHYNEQFFGPGTRLTVL.

In its sample, this clone was seen once. The CDR3 here is CASSSTGGRGDTQYF. In nucleotides, the CDR3 is TGTGCCAGCAGCTCCACAGGGGGCCGAGGAGATACGCAGTATTTT. The chain is built from TRBV9 and TRBJ2-3; 9 bases fit TRBD1. The CDR3 has 15 amino acids. V was pared by 4 bases and J by 5 bases, with 8 bases of the junction left unmatched. Germline V gene lookup returns CDR1 SGDLS and CDR2 YYNGEE. Full variable domain (missing parts from reference TRBV9 and TRBJ2-3): DSGVTQTPKHLITATGQRVTLRCSPRSGDLSVYWYQQSLDQGLQFLIQYYNGEERAKGNILERFSAQQFPDLHSELNLSSLELGDSALYFCASSSTGGRGDTQYFGPGTRLTVL.

The V gene is TRBV3-1 (or the pseudogene TRBV3-2), the J gene TRBJ2-5, with D hard to call. CDR3 length equals 12 residues. Trimming took 6 bases from V and 0 from J, leaving 5 bases between them. Germline CDR1 and CDR2: LGHDT and YNNKEL (reference sequence). In DNA form, the CDR3 reads TGTGCCAGCAGTCGCGACCAAGAGACCCAGTACTTC. Protein product: CASSRDQETQYF.

The chain has TRBV30 and TRBJ1-3; no firm D call. Germline loops: CDR1 GTSNPN, CDR2 SVGIG (reference sequence). Trimming took 0 bases from V and 8 from J, leaving 11 bases between them. The CDR3 runs to 13 residues. The CDR3 nucleotides are TGTGCCTGGAGTGTAACTCCCGCACACACCATATATTTT. Its protein is CAWSVTPAHTIYF.